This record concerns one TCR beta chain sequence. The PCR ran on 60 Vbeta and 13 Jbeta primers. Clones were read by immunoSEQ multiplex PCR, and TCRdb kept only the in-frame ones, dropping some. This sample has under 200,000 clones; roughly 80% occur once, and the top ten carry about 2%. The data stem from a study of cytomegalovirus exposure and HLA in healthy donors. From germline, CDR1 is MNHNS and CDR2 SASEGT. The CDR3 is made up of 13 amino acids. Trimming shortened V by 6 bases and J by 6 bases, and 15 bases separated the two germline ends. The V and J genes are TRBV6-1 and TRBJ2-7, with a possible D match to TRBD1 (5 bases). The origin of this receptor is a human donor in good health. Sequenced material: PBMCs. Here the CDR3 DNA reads TGTGCCAGCAGCCGGGCCCAGGGCTTCGAGCAGTACTTC. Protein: CASSRAQGFEQYF.